This T cell receptor (beta chain) derives from a study of T cells in women clearing cervical HPV infection. On this clone itself: From the germline J gene comes the end of the CDR3, since the read stops 3 residues before it. Other DNA variants within this sample encode the same CDR3.

The V gene's germline CDR1 is SGHTA and CDR2 FQGNSA. V gave up 4 bases and J gave up 3 bases, with 10 bases separating them. This CDR3 contains 14 residues. TCRdb keeps only in-frame clones here, not all; method: immunoSEQ multiplex PCR. Recorded for this sample: some 46,000 clones. This clonotype originated in a woman between 18 and 70 years old with a cervical HPV16 infection that either progressed to CIN3+ or cleared (not recorded which). Sequences were obtained from blood buffy coat. This chain uses TRBV7-2 with TRBJ1-3, with a weak D call TRBD1 (5 bases). The sequenced part of the CDR3 DNA is TGTGCCAGCAGCTCGCAGGGTGTTGGAAACACC. Protein sequence: CASSSQGVGNT. The CDR3 in its entirety is CASSSQGVGNTIYF.